This T cell receptor (beta chain) was sequenced for a study of blood T cells in healthy people across ages. General study results and limits: It was not possible, with unsorted PBMCs, to conclusively compare naive and antigen-experienced cells.

A sample-barcoded 5' primer and a J-beta primer mix were used in a second PCR of about 6 to 12 cycles. TCRdb ran MiXCR on the 5' RACE reads and lists one entry per CDR3 protein. The sample includes more than 650,000 distinct CDR3 sequences, about 24% of them seen just once. Concerning this clonotype: Its specificity is not known. At one boundary the junction diverges from the germline segment, which might be a read error.

Per germline, CDR1 LNHNV and CDR2 YYDKDF (reference sequence). This CDR3 has 15 residues. This TCR derives from a man between 65 and 80 years old in good health. Sequencing used blood. V gene TRBV15 combines with J gene TRBJ2-1, with TRBD2 as a possible D gene (7 bases). In DNA form, the CDR3 reads TGTGCCACCAGCAAAGGGGGGGGGAACGACAATCAGCAGTTCTTC. Encoded protein: CATSKGGGNDNQQFF.